The sequence of this T cell receptor beta chain was determined in a study of T cell repertoires in cytomegalovirus infection. TCRdb fed the reads into MiXCR, producing one record per CDR3 protein. The table has approximately 630,000 distinct CDR3 sequences, 20% to 25% seen once. Germline assignment: CDR1 LNHDA and CDR2 SQIVND (reference sequence). CDR3 length: 11 residues. V gave up 4 bases and J gave up 10 bases, with 7 bases separating them. This TCR was recovered from a human donor in good health (CMV status not recorded). Some clones in this sample may be carry-over from other donors' samples. Sequenced: CD8+ T cells from PBMCs. This rearrangement joins TRBV19 to TRBJ2-2; D not certain. The CDR3: CASSTGEELFF. CDR3 coding DNA: TGTGCCAGTAGTACGGGCGAGGAGCTGTTTTTT. Full variable domain (missing parts from reference TRBV19 and TRBJ2-2): DGGITQSPKYLFRKEGQNVTLSCEQNLNHDAMYWYRQDPGQGLRLIYYSQIVNDFQKGDIAEGYSVSREKKESFPLTVTSAQKNPTAFYLCASSTGEELFFGEGSRLTVL.